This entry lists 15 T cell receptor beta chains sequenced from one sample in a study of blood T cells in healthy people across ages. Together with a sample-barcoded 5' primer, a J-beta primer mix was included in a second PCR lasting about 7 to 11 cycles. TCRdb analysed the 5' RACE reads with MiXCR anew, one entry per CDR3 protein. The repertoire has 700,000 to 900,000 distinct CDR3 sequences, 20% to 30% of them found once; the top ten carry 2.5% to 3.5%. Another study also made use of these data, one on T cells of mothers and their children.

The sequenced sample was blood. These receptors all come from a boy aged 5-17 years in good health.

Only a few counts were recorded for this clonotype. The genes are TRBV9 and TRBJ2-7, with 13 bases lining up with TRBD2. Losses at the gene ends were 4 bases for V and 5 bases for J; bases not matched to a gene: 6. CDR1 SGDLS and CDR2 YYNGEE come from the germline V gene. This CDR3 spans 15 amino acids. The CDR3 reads CASSPRLAGGHEQYF. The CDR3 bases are TGTGCCAGCAGCCCCCGACTAGCGGGGGGTCACGAGCAGTACTTC.

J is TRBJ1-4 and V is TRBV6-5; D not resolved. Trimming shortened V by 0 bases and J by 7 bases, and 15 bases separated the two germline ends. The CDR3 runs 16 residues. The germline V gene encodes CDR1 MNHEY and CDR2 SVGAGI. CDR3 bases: TGTGCCAGCAGTTACTCGAAGGGCGTGAAAGGTGAAAAACTGTTTTTT. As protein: CASSYSKGVKGEKLFF.

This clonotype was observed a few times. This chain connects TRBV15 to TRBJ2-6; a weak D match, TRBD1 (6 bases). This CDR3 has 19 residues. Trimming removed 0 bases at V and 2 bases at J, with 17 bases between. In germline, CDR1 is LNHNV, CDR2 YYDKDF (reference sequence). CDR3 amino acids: CATSRDRSSAGAGANVLTF. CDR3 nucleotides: TGTGCCACCAGCAGAGATAGGTCCAGCGCAGGGGCTGGGGCCAACGTCCTGACTTTC.

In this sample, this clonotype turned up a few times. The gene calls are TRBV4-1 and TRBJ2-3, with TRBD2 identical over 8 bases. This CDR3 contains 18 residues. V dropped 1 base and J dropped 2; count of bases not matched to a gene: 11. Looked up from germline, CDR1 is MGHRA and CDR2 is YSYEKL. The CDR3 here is CASSQGPNAGGFTDTQYF. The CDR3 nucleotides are TGCGCCAGCAGCCAAGGCCCCAACGCGGGGGGTTTCACAGATACGCAGTATTTT.

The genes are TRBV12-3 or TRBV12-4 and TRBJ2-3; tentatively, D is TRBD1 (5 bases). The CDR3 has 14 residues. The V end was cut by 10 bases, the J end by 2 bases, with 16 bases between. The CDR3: CAIQRGNPTDTQYF. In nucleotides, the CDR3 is TGTGCCATCCAAAGGGGCAACCCCACAGATACGCAGTATTTT.

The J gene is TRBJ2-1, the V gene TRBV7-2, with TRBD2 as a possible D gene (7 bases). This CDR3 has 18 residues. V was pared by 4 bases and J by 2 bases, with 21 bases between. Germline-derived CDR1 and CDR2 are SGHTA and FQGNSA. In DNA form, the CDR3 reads TGTGCCAGCAGCTCCCTGTTTGGGGGGGCCTTGACCTACAATGAGCAGTTCTTC. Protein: CASSSLFGGALTYNEQFF.

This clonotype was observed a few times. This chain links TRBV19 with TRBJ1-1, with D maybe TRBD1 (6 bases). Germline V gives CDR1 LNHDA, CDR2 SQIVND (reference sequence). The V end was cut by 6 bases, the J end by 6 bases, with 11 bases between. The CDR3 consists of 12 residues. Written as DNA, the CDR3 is TGTGCCAGTAGCAAGGGGGTCGCTGAAGCTTTCTTT. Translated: CASSKGVAEAFF.

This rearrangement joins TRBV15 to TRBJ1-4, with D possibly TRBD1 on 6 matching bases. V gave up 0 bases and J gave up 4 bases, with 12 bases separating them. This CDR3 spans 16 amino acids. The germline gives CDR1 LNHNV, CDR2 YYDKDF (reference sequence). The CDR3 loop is CATSRDQGMDNEKLFF. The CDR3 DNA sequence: TGTGCCACCAGCAGAGATCAGGGGATGGATAATGAAAAACTGTTTTTT.

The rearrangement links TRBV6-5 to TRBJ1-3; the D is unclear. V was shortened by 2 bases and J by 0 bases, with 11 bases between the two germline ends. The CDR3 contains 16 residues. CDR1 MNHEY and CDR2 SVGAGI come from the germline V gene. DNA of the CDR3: TGTGCCAGCAGTTACGCGGGAATACTCTCTGGAAACACCATATATTTT. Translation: CASSYAGILSGNTIYF.

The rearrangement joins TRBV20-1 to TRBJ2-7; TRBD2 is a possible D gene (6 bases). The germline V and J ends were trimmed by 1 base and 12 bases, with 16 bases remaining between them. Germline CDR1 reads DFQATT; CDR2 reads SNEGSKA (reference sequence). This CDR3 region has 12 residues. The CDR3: CSARAPLAPPYF. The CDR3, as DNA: TGCAGTGCTAGAGCTCCACTAGCTCCTCCGTACTTC.

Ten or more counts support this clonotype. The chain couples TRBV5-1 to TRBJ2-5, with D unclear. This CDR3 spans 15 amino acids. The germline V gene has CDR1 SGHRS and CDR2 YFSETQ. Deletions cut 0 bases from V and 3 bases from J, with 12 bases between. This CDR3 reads CASSLEGSHEETQYF. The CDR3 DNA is TGCGCCAGCAGCTTGGAAGGGTCCCACGAAGAGACCCAGTACTTC.

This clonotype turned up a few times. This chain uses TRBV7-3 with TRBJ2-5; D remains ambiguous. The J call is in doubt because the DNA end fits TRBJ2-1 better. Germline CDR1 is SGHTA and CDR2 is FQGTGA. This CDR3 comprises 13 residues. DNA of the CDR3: TGTGCCAGCAGCTTCGACAACTACAATGAGCAGTTCTTC. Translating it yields CASSFDNYNEQFF.

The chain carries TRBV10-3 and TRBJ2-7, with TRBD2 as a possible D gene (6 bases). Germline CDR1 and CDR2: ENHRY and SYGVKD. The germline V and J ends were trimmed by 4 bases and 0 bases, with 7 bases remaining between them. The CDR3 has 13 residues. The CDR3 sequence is CAISAGSSYEQYF. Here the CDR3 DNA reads TGTGCCATCAGTGCCGGGAGCTCCTACGAGCAGTACTTC.

The CDR3: CASSLRNAAGGTQYF. The CDR3 DNA reads as TGCGCCAGCAGCTTGCGTAACGCGGCAGGGGGGACCCAGTACTTC. The V call is TRBV5-1, the J call TRBJ2-5; 7 bases fit TRBD1. CDR3 length equals 15 residues. With V trimmed by 1 base and J by 7 bases, 10 bases remained unmatched. Per germline, CDR1 SGHRS and CDR2 YFSETQ.

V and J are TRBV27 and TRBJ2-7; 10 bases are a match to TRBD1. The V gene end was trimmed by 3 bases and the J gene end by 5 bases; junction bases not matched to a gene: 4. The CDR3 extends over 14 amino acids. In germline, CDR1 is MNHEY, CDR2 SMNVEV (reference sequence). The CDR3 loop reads CASSLGQGRNEQYF. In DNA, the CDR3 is TGTGCCAGCAGTTTGGGACAGGGGAGGAACGAGCAGTACTTC.